These T cell receptor beta chains were read from a single sample in a study of shared clonotypes between healthy human individuals. The assay was immunoSEQ multiplex PCR, and TCRdb's table has in-frame clones only and misses some. The data contain around 2.5 million clones, roughly 93% of them singletons. Sequencing input: naive CD4+ T cells from PBMCs. The receptor set was obtained from a man between 18 and 35 years old in good health. Some clones in this sample may be carry-over from other donors' samples. Both conserved end residues are part of each CDR3. The D gene is left open where the match is weak. Some rows have no size entry. The others give once, few or many, or a class for an expanded clone.

CDR3 protein,CDR3 DNA,V gene,clone size,J gene,D gene
CASSQERRSTDTQYF,TGTGCCAGCAGCCAAGAAAGGAGGAGCACAGATACGCAGTATTTT,TRBV14,once,TRBJ2-3,-
CASSQGASETQYF,TGTGCCAGCTCACAAGGAGCGTCGGAGACCCAGTACTTC,TRBV18,-,TRBJ2-5,-
CSVEDGGREQYF,TGCAGCGTTGAAGATGGCGGCCGGGAGCAGTACTTC,TRBV29-1,-,TRBJ2-7,-
CASSPQYRGSRTGANVLTF,TGCGCCAGCAGCCCCCAATATAGGGGCAGTCGGACTGGGGCCAACGTCCTGACTTTC,TRBV5-1,-,TRBJ2-6,-
CASSLISGRNTGELFF,TGCGCCAGCAGCTTGATAAGCGGGAGGAACACCGGGGAGCTGTTTTTT,TRBV5-1,-,TRBJ2-2,TRBD2
CASSKGLTGVGSPLHF,TGCGCCAGCAGCAAGGGCCTGACAGGGGTTGGTTCACCCCTCCACTTT,TRBV4-1,-,TRBJ1-6,TRBD1
CSVGQTGDEQYF,TGCAGCGTTGGACAGACAGGGGACGAGCAGTACTTC,TRBV29-1,-,TRBJ2-7,TRBD1
CASTTSSGGSSTDTQYF,TGTGCCAGCACAACTTCTAGCGGGGGGAGTAGCACAGATACGCAGTATTTT,TRBV28,once,TRBJ2-3,TRBD2
CASSPMVPGQGNFVYNEQFF,TGTGCCAGCAGCCCGATGGTCCCGGGACAGGGGAATTTCGTCTACAATGAGCAGTTCTTC,TRBV9,-,TRBJ2-1,TRBD1
CASSGQGANEKLFF,TGTGCCAGCAGTGGACAGGGGGCAAATGAAAAACTGTTTTTT,TRBV2,-,TRBJ1-4,TRBD1
CASSPVVFQETQYF,TGTGCCAGCAGCCCCGTAGTATTCCAAGAGACCCAGTACTTC,TRBV7-8,-,TRBJ2-5,-
CASSLQARETQYF,TGTGCCAGCAGCTTGCAGGCTCGGGAGACCCAGTACTTC,TRBV5-8,once,TRBJ2-5,-
CSVMDRGVSGVETQYF,TGCAGCGTGATGGACAGGGGCGTTAGTGGCGTGGAGACCCAGTACTTC,TRBV29-1,few,TRBJ2-5,TRBD1
CASSAGRGNTIYF,TGTGCCAGCTCAGCGGGACGCGGAAACACCATATATTTT,TRBV18,-,TRBJ1-3,-
CASSPKGSSTDTQYF,TGTGCCAGCTCACCAAAGGGGTCTAGCACAGATACGCAGTATTTT,TRBV18,-,TRBJ2-3,-
CASSIWSGFGYEQYF,TGTGCCAGTAGTATATGGTCAGGGTTTGGTTACGAGCAGTACTTC,TRBV19,-,TRBJ2-7,-
CASSVQVFSEQYF,TGTGCCAGCAGCGTTCAAGTTTTCTCCGAGCAGTACTTC,TRBV9,once,TRBJ2-7,-
CASLRAKTGKLFF,TGTGCCAGCCTCAGGGCGAAAACGGGGAAACTGTTTTTT,TRBV2,-,TRBJ1-4,-
CASSTGTGGAGQYF,TGTGCCAGTAGTACCGGGACAGGGGGCGCCGGGCAGTACTTC,TRBV19,-,TRBJ2-7,TRBD1
CASSQEAGGKNTGELFF,TGCGCCAGCAGCCAAGAGGCGGGAGGTAAAAACACCGGGGAGCTGTTTTTT,TRBV4-3,-,TRBJ2-2,TRBD2
CASSSPGGVYGYTF,TGTGCCAGCAGTTCCCCGGGGGGAGTTTATGGCTACACCTTC,TRBV28,-,TRBJ1-2,-
CASSEERTSLPLGAFF,TGTGCCAGCAGTGAGGAGAGGACATCTCTCCCTCTGGGAGCTTTCTTT,TRBV2,-,TRBJ1-1,-
CASSYAASNQPQHF,TGTGCCAGCAGTTACGCAGCTAGCAATCAGCCCCAGCATTTT,TRBV6-5,-,TRBJ1-5,-
CASSFPLTDTQYF,TGTGCCAGCAGTTTTCCCCTCACAGATACGCAGTATTTT,TRBV28,-,TRBJ2-3,-
CAWSVRRDTEAFF,TGTGCCTGGAGTGTACGCAGGGATACTGAAGCTTTCTTT,TRBV30,-,TRBJ1-1,-
CATSSGQGARGYTF,TGTGCCACCTCCTCCGGACAGGGGGCAAGGGGCTACACCTTC,TRBV18,-,TRBJ1-2,TRBD1
CASSGLANEQFF,TGTGCCAGCAGTGGACTAGCGAATGAGCAGTTCTTC,TRBV25-1,-,TRBJ2-1,TRBD2
CASSPFGNEQFF,TGTGCCAGCAGTCCATTTGGCAATGAGCAGTTCTTC,TRBV6-1,-,TRBJ2-1,-
CSVLQGDQPQHF,TGCAGCGTTCTCCAGGGAGATCAGCCCCAGCATTTT,TRBV29-1,-,TRBJ1-5,-
CASSQFSGEQYF,TGCGCCAGCAGCCAATTCTCTGGGGAGCAGTACTTC,TRBV5-1,once,TRBJ2-7,-
CASSFKPQLRQFF,TGTGCCAGCAGTTTCAAGCCACAATTGCGGCAGTTCTTC,TRBV28,once,TRBJ2-1,-
CASSQSSATQYF,TGTGCCAGCAGCCAGTCTTCGGCCACCCAGTACTTC,TRBV14,-,TRBJ2-5,-
CSVDRGEETQYF,TGCAGCGTGGACAGGGGAGAAGAGACCCAGTACTTC,TRBV29-1,-,TRBJ2-5,TRBD1
CASSLGTTDIQYF,TGTGCCAGCAGCTTAGGGACAACGGACATTCAGTACTTC,TRBV7-9,-,TRBJ2-4,-
CASGPYSGNTGELFF,TGTGCCAGCGGACCCTATAGCGGGAACACCGGGGAGCTGTTTTTT,TRBV6-1,-,TRBJ2-2,-
CASSFGRDVGETQYF,TGTGCCAGCAGCTTCGGCCGGGATGTCGGAGAGACCCAGTACTTC,TRBV11-3,-,TRBJ2-5,-
CASGPDSYNEQFF,TGTGCTAGTGGCCCCGACAGCTACAATGAGCAGTTCTTC,TRBV12-5,-,TRBJ2-1,-
CSVEDGADTQYF,TGCAGCGTTGAAGATGGGGCCGATACGCAGTATTTT,TRBV29-1,-,TRBJ2-3,-
CASSEGGWAGPQETQYF,TGTGCCAGCAGTGAAGGGGGGTGGGCAGGGCCACAAGAGACCCAGTACTTC,TRBV6-1,-,TRBJ2-5,-
CAISEGSADSYEQYF,TGTGCCATCAGTGAAGGGTCGGCGGATTCCTACGAGCAGTACTTC,TRBV10-3,-,TRBJ2-7,-
CASSQPASGSGNEQFF,TGTGCCAGCAGCCAACCGGCTAGCGGGAGCGGAAATGAGCAGTTCTTC,TRBV4-2,once,TRBJ2-1,TRBD2
CASSEQGGGETQYF,TGTGCCAGCAGTGAACAGGGAGGGGGAGAGACCCAGTACTTC,TRBV6-1,-,TRBJ2-5,-
CASSPTQASYEQYF,TGTGCCAGCAGTCCCACCCAGGCCTCCTACGAGCAGTACTTC,TRBV28,-,TRBJ2-7,-
CASSQFRSGGSLGTEAFF,TGTGCCAGCAGCCAGTTTCGGTCAGGCGGCAGTCTGGGCACTGAAGCTTTCTTT,TRBV14,-,TRBJ1-1,-
CASSKRGQDAGPQHF,TGTGCCAGCAGCAAACGTGGGCAGGACGCCGGGCCCCAGCATTTT,TRBV7-9,-,TRBJ1-5,-
CAVYSGQKQETQYF,TGTGCCGTATACTCCGGACAGAAGCAAGAGACCCAGTACTTC,TRBV19,-,TRBJ2-5,-
CASRDLGGVSYNEQFF,TGTGCCAGCCGTGACTTGGGGGGAGTGTCCTACAATGAGCAGTTCTTC,TRBV5-4,once,TRBJ2-1,-
CASSFGGRANYGYTF,TGTGCCAGCAGCTTTGGCGGAAGGGCTAACTATGGCTACACCTTC,TRBV5-8,-,TRBJ1-2,-
CASSPQRGSDTQYF,TGTGCCAGCAGCCCGCAAAGGGGATCAGATACGCAGTATTTT,TRBV7-3,-,TRBJ2-3,-
CASSPAQEQYF,TGTGCCAGCAGCCCGGCCCAGGAGCAGTACTTC,TRBV28,-,TRBJ2-7,-
CASSLWTRKSNQPQHF,TGTGCCAGCAGCCTATGGACTAGAAAAAGCAATCAGCCCCAGCATTTT,TRBV5-4,-,TRBJ1-5,-
CASSAGQGPTDTQYF,TGTGCCAGCAGCGCGGGACAGGGGCCCACAGATACGCAGTATTTT,TRBV11-2,-,TRBJ2-3,TRBD1
CASSPQDGGQYF,TGTGCCAGCTCACCACAGGACGGGGGACAGTACTTC,TRBV18,-,TRBJ2-7,-
CASSQDPHTQGWAYEQYF,TGTGCCAGCAGCCAAGATCCCCATACACAGGGGTGGGCCTACGAGCAGTACTTC,TRBV4-2,-,TRBJ2-7,TRBD1